This T cell receptor (beta chain) was documented in a study of vaccination effects on CD4 cells after COVID-19. Of note for this clone: Its cognate antigen is unknown.

Culture proceeded for 10 days, and CD4+ T cells were then isolated. All participants had two doses of either the BNT162b2 or mRNA-1273 vaccine. The germline V gene has CDR1 SGHTA and CDR2 FQGNSA. V shed 5 bases and J shed 10 bases, with 13 bases lying between them. CDR3 size: 12 residues. Measured with immunoSEQ multiplex PCR; TCRdb has only the in-frame clones, and not every one. The data contain approximately 30,000 clones, roughly 74% of them singletons. The sequencing here drew on CD4+ T cells from PBMCs cultured without peptide, taken after COVID-19 vaccination. The chain carries TRBV7-2 and TRBJ2-3; D is tentatively TRBD1 or TRBD2 (7 bases each). The receptor comes from a human donor who received a COVID-19 vaccine. CDR3 sequence: CASSRRGRAQYF. DNA for the CDR3: TGTGCCAGCAGCCGCAGGGGGAGGGCGCAGTATTTT.